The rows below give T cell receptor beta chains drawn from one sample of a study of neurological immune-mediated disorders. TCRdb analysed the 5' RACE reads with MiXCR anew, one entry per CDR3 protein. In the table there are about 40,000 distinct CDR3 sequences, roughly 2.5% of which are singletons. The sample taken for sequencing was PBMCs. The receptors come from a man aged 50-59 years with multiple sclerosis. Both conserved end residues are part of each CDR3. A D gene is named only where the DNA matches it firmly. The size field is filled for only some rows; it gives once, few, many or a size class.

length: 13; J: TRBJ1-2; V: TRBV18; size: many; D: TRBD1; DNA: TGTGCCAGCTCACCGGACAGGGGGCATGGCTACACCTTC; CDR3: CASSPDRGHGYTF
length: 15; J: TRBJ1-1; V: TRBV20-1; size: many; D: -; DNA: TGCAGTGCCATTGGAACCGGGACATTGGGCACTGAAGCTTTCTTT; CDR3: CSAIGTGTLGTEAFF
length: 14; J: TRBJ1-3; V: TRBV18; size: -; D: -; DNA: TGTGCCAGCTCAGAGGACAGATCTGGAAAAACCATATATTTT; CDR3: CASSEDRSGKTIYF
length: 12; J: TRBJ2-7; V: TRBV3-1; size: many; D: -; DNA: TGTGCCAGCAGTCCTCAACCCTACGAGCAGTACTTC; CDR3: CASSPQPYEQYF
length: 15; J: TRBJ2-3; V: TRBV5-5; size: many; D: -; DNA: TGTGCCAGCAGCTTGGCCAGGGGTGGGACAGATACGCAGTATTTT; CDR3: CASSLARGGTDTQYF
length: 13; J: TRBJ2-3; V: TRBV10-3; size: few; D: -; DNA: TGTGCCATCAGTGTGGACGCCACAGATACGCAGTATTTT; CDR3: CAISVDATDTQYF
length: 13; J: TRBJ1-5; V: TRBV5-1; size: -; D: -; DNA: TGCGCCAGCAGCTTGGCCGGCGTCCAGCCCCAGAATTTT; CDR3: CASSLAGVQPQNF
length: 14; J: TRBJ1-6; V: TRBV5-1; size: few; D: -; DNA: TGCGCCAGCAGCTTGGGACAGCGATATTCACCCCTCCACTTT; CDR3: CASSLGQRYSPLHF
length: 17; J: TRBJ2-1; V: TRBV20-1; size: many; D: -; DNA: TGCAGTGCTAGAGATAGGGTGCGGGCAACTTACAACGCTGAGCAGTTCTTC; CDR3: CSARDRVRATYNAEQFF
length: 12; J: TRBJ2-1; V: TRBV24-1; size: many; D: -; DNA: TGTGCCACCGAAACAGAATACAATGAGCAGTTCTTC; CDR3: CATETEYNEQFF
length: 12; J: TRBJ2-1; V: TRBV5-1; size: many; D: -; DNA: TGCGCCAGCAGATCCACTAGTTCTGAGCAGTTCTTC; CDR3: CASRSTSSEQFF
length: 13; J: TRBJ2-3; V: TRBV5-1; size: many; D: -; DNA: TGCGCCAGCAGCTTGCAGGGGACAGATACGCAGTATTTT; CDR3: CASSLQGTDTQYF
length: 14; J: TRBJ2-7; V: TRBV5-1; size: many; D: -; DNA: TGCGCCAGCAGCCTGGACTGGGACTCCTACGAGCAGTACTTC; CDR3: CASSLDWDSYEQYF
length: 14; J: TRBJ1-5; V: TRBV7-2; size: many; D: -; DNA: TGTGCCAGCAGCTTAGCGTTTGGAGCGACATACCAGCATTTT; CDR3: CASSLAFGATYQHF
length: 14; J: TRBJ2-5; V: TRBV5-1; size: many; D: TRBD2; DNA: TGCGCCAGCATGGGACTAGCGGGAGAAGAGACCCAGTACTTC; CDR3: CASMGLAGEETQYF
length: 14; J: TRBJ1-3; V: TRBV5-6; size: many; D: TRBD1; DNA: TGTGCCAGCAGCTCGACAGGGTCTGGAAACACCATATATTTT; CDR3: CASSSTGSGNTIYF
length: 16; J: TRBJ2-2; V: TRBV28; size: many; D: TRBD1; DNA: TGTGCCAGCAGTCCCGGGACAGGGCCTCAACACGGGGAGCTGTTTTTT; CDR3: CASSPGTGPQHGELFF
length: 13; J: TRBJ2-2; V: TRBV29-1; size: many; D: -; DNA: TGCAGCGTTGAAGGACAGAACACCGGGGAGCTGTTTTTT; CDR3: CSVEGQNTGELFF
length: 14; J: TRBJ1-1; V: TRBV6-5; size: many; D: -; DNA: TGTGCCAGCAGTACAGCTTCAGTGAACACTGAAGCTTTCTTT; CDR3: CASSTASVNTEAFF
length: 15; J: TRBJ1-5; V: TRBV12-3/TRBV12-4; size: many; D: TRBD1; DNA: TGTGCCAGCAGTTCAGGACAGGGTGCACTTGAGCCCCAGCATTTT; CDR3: CASSSGQGALEPQHF
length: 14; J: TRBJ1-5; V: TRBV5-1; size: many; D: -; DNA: TGCGCCAGCAGCCCGGGGGATCCCAATCAGCCCCAGCATTTT; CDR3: CASSPGDPNQPQHF
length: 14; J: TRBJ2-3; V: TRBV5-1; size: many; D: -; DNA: TGCGCCAGCAGCTTGGGACAGAACACAGATACGCAGTATTTT; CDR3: CASSLGQNTDTQYF
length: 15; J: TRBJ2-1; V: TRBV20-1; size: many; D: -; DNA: TGCAGTGCTAGTGAATACGACAGGTCCTACAATGAGCAGTTCTTC; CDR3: CSASEYDRSYNEQFF
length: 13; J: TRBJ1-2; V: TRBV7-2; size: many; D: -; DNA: TGTGCCAGCAGCATAAACAATAACTATGGCTACACCTTC; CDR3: CASSINNNYGYTF
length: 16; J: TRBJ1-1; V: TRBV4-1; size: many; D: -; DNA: TGCGCCAGCAGCCCGACAGGACTCGCGGCTACCCGTCGAGCTTTCTTT; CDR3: CASSPTGLAATRRAFF
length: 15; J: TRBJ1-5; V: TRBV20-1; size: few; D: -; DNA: TGCAGTGCTAGTCGCCCCGGCAGTAGCAATCAGCCCCAGAATTTT; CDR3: CSASRPGSSNQPQNF
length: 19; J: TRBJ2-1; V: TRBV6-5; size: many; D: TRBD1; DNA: TGTGCCAGCAGTTACTCGGGGACAGATGGCGGCCATCTGTACAATGAGCAGTTCTTC; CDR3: CASSYSGTDGGHLYNEQFF
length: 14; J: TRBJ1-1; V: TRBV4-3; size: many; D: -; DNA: TGCGCCAGCAGCCAAGCGTTAGGGCGGAGAGAAGCTTTCTTT; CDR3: CASSQALGRREAFF
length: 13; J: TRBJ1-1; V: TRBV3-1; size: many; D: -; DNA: TGTGCCAGCAGCCCGCCTTATGGCGGCGAAGCTTTCTTT; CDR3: CASSPPYGGEAFF
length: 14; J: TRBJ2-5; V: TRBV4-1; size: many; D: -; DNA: TGCGCCAGCAGCCAAGTGGAGCGTTTGGAGACCCAGTACTTC; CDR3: CASSQVERLETQYF
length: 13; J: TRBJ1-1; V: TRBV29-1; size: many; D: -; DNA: TGCAGCGTTCACAGGACCGCCTCCACTGAAGCTTTCTTT; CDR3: CSVHRTASTEAFF
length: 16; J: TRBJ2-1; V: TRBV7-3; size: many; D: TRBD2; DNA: TGTGCCAGCAGCCCCGCCGGGGGGGGCCCCTACAATGAGCAGTTCTTC; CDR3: CASSPAGGGPYNEQFF
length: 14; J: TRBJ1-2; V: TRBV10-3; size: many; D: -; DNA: TGTGCCATCAGCGGTACGGGACACAACTATGGCTACACCTTC; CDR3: CAISGTGHNYGYTF
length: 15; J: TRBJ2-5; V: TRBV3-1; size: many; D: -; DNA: TGTGCCAGCAGCCCTTCGCCGGCGGCGGCAGAGACCCAGTACTTC; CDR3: CASSPSPAAAETQYF
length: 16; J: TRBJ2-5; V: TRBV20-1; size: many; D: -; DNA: TGCAGTGCTAGTAGCCCAGAGTTTTCCAACCAAGAGACCCAGTACTTC; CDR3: CSASSPEFSNQETQYF
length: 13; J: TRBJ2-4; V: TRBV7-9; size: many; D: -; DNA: TGTGCCAGCAGGGCGCGGAACTATGACATTCAGTACTTC; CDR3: CASRARNYDIQYF
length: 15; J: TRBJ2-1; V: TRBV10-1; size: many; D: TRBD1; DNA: TGCGCCAGCAGATCGGGACAGGGGGCAAACAATGAGCAGTTCTTC; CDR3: CASRSGQGANNEQFF
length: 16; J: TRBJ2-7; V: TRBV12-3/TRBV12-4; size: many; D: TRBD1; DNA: TGTGCCAGCAGTTTAGGTGGCGGCCAGGGGGCCTACGAGCAGTACTTC; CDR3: CASSLGGGQGAYEQYF
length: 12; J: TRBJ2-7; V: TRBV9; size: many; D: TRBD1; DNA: TGTGCCAGCAGCGGACAGGGGCTCGAGCAGTACTTC; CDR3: CASSGQGLEQYF
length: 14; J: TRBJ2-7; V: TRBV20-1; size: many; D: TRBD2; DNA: TGCAGTGCTAGAGATCCCGGGGGGACCGAAGAGCAGTACTTC; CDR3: CSARDPGGTEEQYF
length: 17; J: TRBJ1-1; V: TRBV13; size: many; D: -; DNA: TGTGCCAGCAGCTCGGGGTGGACAGCAGAATGGAACACTGAAGCTTTCTTT; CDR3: CASSSGWTAEWNTEAFF
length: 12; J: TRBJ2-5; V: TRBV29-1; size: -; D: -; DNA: TGCAGCGCCGTCTTACGTGCGGAGACCCAGTACTTC; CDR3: CSAVLRAETQYF
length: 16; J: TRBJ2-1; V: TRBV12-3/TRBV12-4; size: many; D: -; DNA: TGTGCCAGCACCGTGCAGAGGGGGTTAAAGGTCGATGAGCAGTTCTTC; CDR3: CASTVQRGLKVDEQFF
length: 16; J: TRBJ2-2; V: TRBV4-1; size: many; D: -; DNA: TGCGCCAGCAGCCTCGAGGGAAACACGAACACCGGGGAGCTGTTTTTT; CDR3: CASSLEGNTNTGELFF
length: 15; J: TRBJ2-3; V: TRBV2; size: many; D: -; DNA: TGTGCCAGCAGTTACCGGACGGTTTTCACAGATACGCAGTATTTT; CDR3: CASSYRTVFTDTQYF
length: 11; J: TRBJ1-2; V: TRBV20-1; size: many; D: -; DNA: TGCAGTGTACGTCCTAACTATGGCTACACCTTC; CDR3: CSVRPNYGYTF
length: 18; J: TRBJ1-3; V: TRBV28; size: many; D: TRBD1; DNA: TGTGCCAGCACCCCGGCCCCGGGACAGGGGGACTCTGGAAACACCATATATTTT; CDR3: CASTPAPGQGDSGNTIYF
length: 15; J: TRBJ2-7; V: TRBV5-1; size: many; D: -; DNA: TGCGCCAGCAGCTTGGCCAGGGACGTCCCTCTCGAGCAGTACTTC; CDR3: CASSLARDVPLEQYF
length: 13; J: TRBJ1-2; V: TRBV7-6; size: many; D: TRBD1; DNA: TGTGCCAGCAGCTCGGGACAGCCTAATGGCTACACCTTC; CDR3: CASSSGQPNGYTF
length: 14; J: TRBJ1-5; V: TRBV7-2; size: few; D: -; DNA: TGTGCCAGCAGCTTGATAGGTGGGGGTCAGCCCCAGCATTTT; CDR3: CASSLIGGGQPQHF
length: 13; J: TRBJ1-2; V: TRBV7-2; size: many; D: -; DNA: TGTGCCAGCAGCAGGGACGGTTTGGGTGGCTACACCTTC; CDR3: CASSRDGLGGYTF
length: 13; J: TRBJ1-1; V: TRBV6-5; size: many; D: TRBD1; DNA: TGTGCCAGCAGTTACGCAGGGGGCACTGAAGCTTTCTTT; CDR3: CASSYAGGTEAFF
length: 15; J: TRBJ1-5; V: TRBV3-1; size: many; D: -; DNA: TGTGCCAGCAGCCTCAGAGACAGAAGGAATCAGCCCCAGCATTTT; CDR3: CASSLRDRRNQPQHF
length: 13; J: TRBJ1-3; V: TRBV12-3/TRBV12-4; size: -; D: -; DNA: TGTGCCAGCAGTTTCAACTCTGGAAACACCATATATTTT; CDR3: CASSFNSGNTIYF
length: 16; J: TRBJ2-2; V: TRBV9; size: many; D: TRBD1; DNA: TGTGCCAGCAGCGTCCCGGGACAGGGTGGCACCGGGGAGCTGTTTTTT; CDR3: CASSVPGQGGTGELFF